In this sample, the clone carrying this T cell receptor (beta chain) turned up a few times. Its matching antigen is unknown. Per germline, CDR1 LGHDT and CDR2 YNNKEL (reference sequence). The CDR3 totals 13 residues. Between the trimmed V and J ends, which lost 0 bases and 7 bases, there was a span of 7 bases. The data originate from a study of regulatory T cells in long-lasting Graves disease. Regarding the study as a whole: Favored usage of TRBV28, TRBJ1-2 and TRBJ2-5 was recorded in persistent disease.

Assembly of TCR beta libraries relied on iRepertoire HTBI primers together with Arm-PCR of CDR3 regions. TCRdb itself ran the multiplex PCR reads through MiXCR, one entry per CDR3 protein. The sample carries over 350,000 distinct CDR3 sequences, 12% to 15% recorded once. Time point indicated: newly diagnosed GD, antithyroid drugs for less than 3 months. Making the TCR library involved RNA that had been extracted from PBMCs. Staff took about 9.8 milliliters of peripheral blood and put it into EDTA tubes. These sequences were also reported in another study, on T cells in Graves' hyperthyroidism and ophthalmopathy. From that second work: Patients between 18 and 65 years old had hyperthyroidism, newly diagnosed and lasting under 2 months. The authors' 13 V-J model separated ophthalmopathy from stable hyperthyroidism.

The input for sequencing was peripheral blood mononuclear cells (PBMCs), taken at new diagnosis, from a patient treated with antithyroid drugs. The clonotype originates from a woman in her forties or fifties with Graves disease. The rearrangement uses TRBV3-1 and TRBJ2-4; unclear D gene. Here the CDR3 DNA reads TGTGCCAGCAGCCAAGATGTAGGGAACATTCAGTACTTC. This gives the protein CASSQDVGNIQYF.